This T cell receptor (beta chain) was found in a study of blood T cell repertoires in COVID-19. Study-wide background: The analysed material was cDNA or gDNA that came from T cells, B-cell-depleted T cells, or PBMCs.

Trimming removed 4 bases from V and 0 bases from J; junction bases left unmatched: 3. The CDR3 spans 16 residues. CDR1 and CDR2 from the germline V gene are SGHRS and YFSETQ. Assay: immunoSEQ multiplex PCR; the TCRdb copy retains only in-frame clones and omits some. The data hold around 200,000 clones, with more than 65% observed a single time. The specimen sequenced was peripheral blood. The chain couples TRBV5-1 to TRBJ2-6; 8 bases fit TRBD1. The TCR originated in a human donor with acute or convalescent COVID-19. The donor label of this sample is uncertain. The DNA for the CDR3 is TGCGCCAGCAGCCCCCAGGGGGCCTCTGGGGCCAACGTCCTGACTTTC. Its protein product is CASSPQGASGANVLTF. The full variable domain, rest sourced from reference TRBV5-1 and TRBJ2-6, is KAGVTQTPRYLIKTRGQQVTLSCSPISGHRSVSWYQQTPGQGLQFLFEYFSETQRNKGNFPGRFSGRQFSNSRSEMNVSTLELGDSALYLCASSPQGASGANVLTFGAGSRLTVL.